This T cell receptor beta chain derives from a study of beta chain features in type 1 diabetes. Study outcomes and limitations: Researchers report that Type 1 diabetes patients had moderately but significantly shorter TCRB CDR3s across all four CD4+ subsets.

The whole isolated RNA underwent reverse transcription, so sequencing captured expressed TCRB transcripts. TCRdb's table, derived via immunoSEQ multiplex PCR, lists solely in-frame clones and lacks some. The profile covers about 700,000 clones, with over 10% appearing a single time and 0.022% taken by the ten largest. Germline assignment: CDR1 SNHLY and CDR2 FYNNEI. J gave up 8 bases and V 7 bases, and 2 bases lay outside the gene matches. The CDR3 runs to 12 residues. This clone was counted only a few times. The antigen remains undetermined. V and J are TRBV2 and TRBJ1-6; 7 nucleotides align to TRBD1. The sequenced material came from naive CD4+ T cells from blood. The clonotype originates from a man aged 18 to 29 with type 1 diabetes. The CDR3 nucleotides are TGTGCCAGCACACAGGGGTATTCACCCCTCCACTTT. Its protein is CASTQGYSPLHF.